This TCR beta chain is drawn from a study of human thymus T cells. Overall study findings and caveats: Unrelated individuals were reported by related research to share highly overlapping thymic repertoires.

This CDR3 comprises 17 residues. V shed 4 bases, J shed 7 bases, and the junction held 11 bases outside the gene matches. From germline, CDR1 is LGHNA and CDR2 YSLEER. Measured with immunoSEQ multiplex PCR; TCRdb has only the in-frame clones, and not every one. The sample has 75,000 to 90,000 clones; roughly 96% are singletons. Resections from corrective heart surgery provided thymus tissue. For this clone: What it binds is not known.

The J gene is TRBJ2-1, the V gene TRBV4-3; TRBD2 matches at 12 bases. Sequencing used thymus tissue. The TCR comes from a boy younger than two with a congenital heart defect but otherwise immunologically healthy. The CDR3 protein is CASSPRVSSGGANEQFF. Here the CDR3 DNA reads TGCGCCAGCAGCCCCAGAGTATCTAGCGGGGGGGCGAATGAGCAGTTCTTC.